The 20 T cell receptor beta chains presented below share a single source sample, sequenced in a study of T-cell memory formation after mild COVID-19. TCRdb used MiXCR to reprocess the 5' RACE reads, holding one entry per CDR3 protein. Of about 130,000 distinct CDR3 sequences listed, about a sixth were seen once; the top ten hold over 4%. The sample consisted of PBMCs or a T cell subset sorted from them (not recorded which). The receptor set was obtained from a man aged 18 to 35 who had mild COVID-19 (a few samples of this study predate the infection). Cell type and time point are not known.

A few counts support this clonotype. The chain recombines TRBV30 with TRBJ2-2; D gene unclear. The CDR3 runs to 12 residues. Per the germline V gene, CDR1 is GTSNPN and CDR2 is SVGIG (reference sequence). Trimming stripped 0 bases from V and 12 bases from J, with 11 bases between. CDR3 sequence (DNA): TGTGCCTGGAGTGTAGCCGGTTGGCAGCTGTTTTTT. It translates to CAWSVAGWQLFF.

The chain carries TRBV7-9 and TRBJ2-7; D possibly corresponds to TRBD1 (6 bases). Trimming removed 0 bases at V and 4 bases at J, with 16 bases between. CDR1 is SEHNR and CDR2 is FQNEAQ in the germline V gene (reference sequence). The CDR3 length is 16 residues. In DNA form, the CDR3 reads TGTGCCAGCAGCTTAGCGGCAGGGGCCGTTAGTTACGAGCAGTACGTC. Translated: CASSLAAGAVSYEQYV.

J is TRBJ2-3 and V is TRBV7-2; possibly TRBD1 for D (5 bases). There are 14 residues in the CDR3. Trimming took off 3 bases at V and 6 bases at J, with 13 bases between the two ends. Germline V lookup: CDR1 SGHTA, CDR2 FQGNSA. Here the CDR3 DNA reads TGTGCCAGCAGCTTGGCAGGGATGGCGGATACGCAGTATTTT. As protein: CASSLAGMADTQYF.

This chain links TRBV5-1 with TRBJ1-5; TRBD1 might be the D (5 bases). V was trimmed by 3 bases and J by 5 bases, leaving 12 bases between them. The CDR3 sequence is 14 residues long. Germline-derived CDR1 and CDR2 are SGHRS and YFSETQ. DNA for the CDR3: TGCGCCAGCAGCTGGGGGGGAGGAGATCAGCCCCAGCATTTT. Amino acid sequence: CASSWGGGDQPQHF.

Only a few counts were recorded for this clonotype. The J gene is TRBJ2-1, the V gene TRBV19; TRBD2 agrees at 16 bases. CDR1 is LNHDA and CDR2 is SQIVND in the germline V gene (reference sequence). The junction had 7 bases not matched to a gene; V was cut back by 4 bases and J by 4 bases. This CDR3 region has 18 residues. Here the CDR3 DNA reads TGTGCCAGTAGTAGGGGGACTAGCGGGGGGGCTCCATACAATGAGCAGTTCTTC. Residues: CASSRGTSGGAPYNEQFF.

This clonotype was recorded a few times. The chain joins TRBV28 to TRBJ1-2; 9 positions agree with TRBD1. Per the germline V gene, CDR1 is MDHEN and CDR2 is SYDVKM. CDR3 length: 12 residues. The junction had 2 bases not matched to a gene; V was cut back by 5 bases and J by 7 bases. The CDR3 here is CASSKQGAGYTF. CDR3 coding DNA: TGTGCCAGCAGTAAACAGGGGGCTGGCTACACCTTC.

This clonotype has more than one count but fewer than ten. The chain carries TRBV3-1 and TRBJ2-2; TRBD1 matches at 7 bases. This CDR3 spans 15 amino acids. From germline, CDR1 is LGHDT and CDR2 YNNKEL (reference sequence). The V segment lost 2 bases and the J segment 2 bases; nucleotides outside the gene matches: 2. The CDR3 is CASSQRDRNTGELFF. The DNA for the CDR3 is TGTGCCAGCAGCCAAAGGGACAGAAACACCGGGGAGCTGTTTTTT.

V usage is TRBV11-2 and J usage is TRBJ2-1; D is perhaps TRBD2 (6 bases). The CDR3 consists of 16 residues. V lost 5 bases to trimming and J lost 0 bases, with 14 bases between them. Germline loops: CDR1 SGHAT, CDR2 FQNNGV. The CDR3 protein is CASSPVAASSYNEQFF. The DNA of the CDR3 is TGTGCCAGCAGCCCGGTAGCGGCCAGCTCCTACAATGAGCAGTTCTTC.

V gene TRBV30 combines with J gene TRBJ2-3; 9 nucleotides agree with TRBD1. This CDR3 spans 13 amino acids. Germline V lookup: CDR1 GTSNPN, CDR2 SVGIG (reference sequence). V lost 4 bases and J lost 3; bases outside the gene matches: 2. CDR3 coding DNA: TGTGCCTGGATGACAGGGGGGACAGATACGCAGTATTTT. Encoded protein: CAWMTGGTDTQYF.

The gene calls are TRBV2 and TRBJ2-6, with 11 bases fitting TRBD1. CDR3 length equals 15 residues. Trimming cost V 11 bases and J 2 bases; bases outside gene matches: 5. Germline CDR1 is SNHLY and CDR2 is FYNNEI. CDR3 in amino acids: CAGGQGATGANVLTF. CDR3 DNA: TGTGCCGGCGGACAGGGGGCCACTGGGGCCAACGTCCTGACTTTC.

The sample holds a few counts of this clonotype. The chain couples TRBV12-3 or TRBV12-4 to TRBJ2-5; no clear D gene. V was clipped by 3 bases and J by 7 bases, with 12 bases between them. This CDR3 contains 13 residues. CDR3 in DNA: TGTGCCAGCAGTTTCGCAGCGTCGGGGACCCAGTACTTC. The encoded protein is CASSFAASGTQYF.

This clonotype was found many times. This chain uses TRBV7-2 with TRBJ2-1; 7 nucleotides line up with TRBD2. The CDR3 runs to 14 residues. CDR1 and CDR2 (germline): SGHTA, FQGNSA. V trimming: 3 bases; J trimming: 9 bases; junction bases outside the gene matches: 8. CDR3 loop: CASSFTGGGIEQFF. CDR3 bases: TGTGCCAGCAGCTTCACGGGGGGTGGGATTGAGCAGTTCTTC.

The chain carries TRBV30 and TRBJ2-2; 7 bases map to TRBD1. The V gene's germline CDR1 is GTSNPN and CDR2 SVGIG (reference sequence). This CDR3 has 14 residues. J gave up 0 bases and V 4 bases, and 2 bases lay outside the gene matches. The CDR3 DNA follows: TGTGCCTGGACTGGGACAGCGAACACCGGGGAGCTGTTTTTT. This codes for CAWTGTANTGELFF.

The chain recombines TRBV5-1 with TRBJ1-2, with TRBD1 as a possible D gene (5 bases). Germline V CDR1 and CDR2: SGHRS, YFSETQ. This CDR3 is built from 17 residues. Trimming took off 0 bases at V and 3 bases at J, with 18 bases between the two ends. The CDR3 sequence is CASSLGWSTLGDYGYTF. The CDR3 DNA is TGCGCCAGCAGCTTGGGGTGGTCGACTCTAGGGGACTATGGCTACACCTTC.

Only a few counts were recorded for this clonotype. The rearrangement links TRBV4-3 to TRBJ1-2; D perhaps matches TRBD1 (5 bases). V was clipped by 4 bases and J by 0 bases, with 12 bases between them. The germline gives CDR1 LGHNA, CDR2 YSLEER. The CDR3 spans 15 residues. The CDR3 reads CASSLTDSANYGYTF. CDR3 DNA sequence: TGCGCCAGCAGCCTTACCGACAGTGCTAACTATGGCTACACCTTC.

The V call is TRBV10-3, the J call TRBJ1-5, with 7 bases aligning to TRBD1. The junction had 8 bases not matched to a gene; V was cut back by 6 bases and J by 6 bases. Germline V gives CDR1 ENHRY, CDR2 SYGVKD. The length of the CDR3 is 14 residues. As DNA, the CDR3 is TGTGCCATCAGATCCGACAGGGATGGTCAGCCCCAGCATTTT. Protein product: CAIRSDRDGQPQHF.

This clonotype has only a few counts. This chain joins TRBV7-9 and TRBJ1-5; TRBD1 aligns across 8 bases. V lost 5 bases to trimming and J lost 6 bases; unmatched junction nucleotides: 3. The CDR3 is 13 residues long. Germline loops: CDR1 SEHNR, CDR2 FQNEAQ (reference sequence). In DNA form, the CDR3 reads TGTGCCAGCAGCCCCGGACAGGGTCAGCCCCAGCATTTT. Protein product: CASSPGQGQPQHF.

Note on this clonotype: The junction does not match germline at one end; this may be a read error. The chain joins TRBV7-7 to TRBJ2-2; 14 bases are a match to TRBD2. The V gene's germline CDR1 is SSHAT and CDR2 FNYEAQ (reference sequence). The CDR3 is made up of 17 amino acids. CDR3 in DNA: TGTGCTAGCAGCTTGGTCGGGACTAGCGGGGGCCCCGGGGAGCTGTTTTTT. The encoded protein is CASSLVGTSGGPGELFF.

The chain employs TRBV4-1 and TRBJ2-3; possibly TRBD2 for D (7 bases). The CDR3 runs 15 residues. CDR1 MGHRA and CDR2 YSYEKL come from the germline V gene. The V gene lost 6 bases and the J gene lost 5 bases, with 18 bases spanning the gap. For the CDR3, the DNA is TGCGCCAGCAGGTCAGGGCGGGGGCCGCAAGATACGCAGTATTTT. Translated: CASRSGRGPQDTQYF.

This clonotype has a handful of counts. The chain employs TRBV29-1 and TRBJ2-3; 12 nucleotides align to TRBD2. The length of the CDR3 is 16 residues. The ends lost 1 base at V and 1 base at J; junction bases unmatched: 3. From germline, CDR1 is SQVTM and CDR2 ANQGSEA. The CDR3 sequence is CSVEGTSGARTDTQYF. The DNA for the CDR3 is TGCAGCGTTGAAGGGACTAGCGGGGCCCGCACAGATACGCAGTATTTT.